The 32 T cell receptor beta chains listed next were all sequenced from one sample in a study of shared clonotypes between healthy human individuals (dated by TCRdb to 2018 to 2021). Library prep was done by the immunoSEQ multiplex PCR assay. TCRdb obtained this table from immuneACCESS and retained in-frame rearrangements with V and J assigned. These tables miss some clones; where compared with another copy, unresolved V genes account for less than half of the shortfall, and the remainder is unexplained. The sample contains about 680,000 clones, 72% of them found a single time. The ten most abundant clones make up 1.8% of the sample. Sequencing used memory CD4+ T cells sorted from blood. According to the study, the label for this sample's cell subset or site signals: CD45RA-negative fraction. The source of these receptors is a woman aged 30 to 39 in good health.

This clone was seen a single time. Other DNA sequences from this sample encode an identical CDR3 as well. The CDR3 protein is CASSLSLSSYNEQFF. CDR3 sequence (DNA): TGTGCCAGCAGTTTATCGCTTAGCTCCTACAATGAGCAGTTCTTC. The chain has TRBV27 and TRBJ2-1; the D is unclear. This CDR3 is built from 15 residues. V was shortened by 0 bases and J by 0 bases, with 6 bases between the two germline ends. Germline V gives CDR1 MNHEY, CDR2 SMNVEV (reference sequence).

The V gene is TRBV28, the J gene TRBJ2-7, with 8 bases aligning to TRBD1. Germline V CDR1 and CDR2: MDHEN, SYDVKM. V was pared by 8 bases and J by 7 bases, with 10 bases of the junction left unmatched. The CDR3 is 13 amino acids. In DNA form, the CDR3 reads TGTGCCAGCTGCGGGACAGGACCGCCGGAGCAGTACTTC. Translation: CASCGTGPPEQYF.

This clone was seen only a few times. The chain carries TRBV19 and TRBJ2-2; TRBD1 matches at 9 bases. V shed 3 bases, J shed 4 bases, and the junction held 9 bases outside the gene matches. This CDR3 region has 17 residues. The germline V gene encodes CDR1 LNHDA and CDR2 SQIVND (reference sequence). DNA of the CDR3: TGTGCCAGTAGTATCGGGGGACAGGGATTTACCACCGGGGAGCTGTTTTTT. The encoded protein is CASSIGGQGFTTGELFF.

The chain combines TRBV5-1 with TRBJ1-1; 7 nucleotides agree with TRBD1. V shed 7 bases, J shed 4 bases, and the junction held 7 bases outside the gene matches. This CDR3 is built from 13 residues. Germline lookup yields CDR1 SGHRS and CDR2 YFSETQ. The chain's CDR3 is CASHNQGGTEAFF. CDR3 sequence (DNA): TGCGCCAGCCACAACCAGGGGGGCACTGAAGCTTTCTTT.

Notes on this clone: Other DNA sequences in the sample encode the same CDR3. The rearrangement uses TRBV5-6 and TRBJ2-5; no reliable D call. Germline V gene lookup returns CDR1 SGHDT and CDR2 YYEEEE. CDR3 length: 12 amino acids. V lost 0 bases, J lost 3 bases, and 3 bases lay in between. The CDR3 loop is CASSLEEETQYF. CDR3 nucleotide sequence: TGTGCCAGCAGCTTGGAGGAAGAGACCCAGTACTTC.

In the case of this clone: Other DNA sequences in this sample translate to the same CDR3. V and J are TRBV18 and TRBJ2-3, with no clear D. The length of the CDR3 is 13 residues. The germline V gene has CDR1 KGHSH and CDR2 LQKENI. V was trimmed by 2 bases and J by 3 bases, leaving 6 bases between them. The CDR3 protein is CASSPTETDTQYF. The DNA of the CDR3 is TGTGCCAGCTCACCAACTGAAACAGATACGCAGTATTTT. The variable domain in full, completed from reference TRBV18 and TRBJ2-3, reads NAGVMQNPRHLVRRRGQEARLRCSPMKGHSHVYWYRQLPEEGLKFMVYLQKENIIDESGMPKERFSAEFPKEGPSILRIQQVVRGDSAAYFCASSPTETDTQYFGPGTRLTVL.

The CDR3 spells CASSLETYGYTF. The CDR3 coding sequence is TGTGCCAGCAGCTTAGAGACTTATGGCTACACCTTC. This chain uses TRBV7-9 with TRBJ1-2, with no clear D. The germline V gene has CDR1 SEHNR and CDR2 FQNEAQ (reference sequence). This CDR3 region has 12 residues. V was clipped by 1 base and J by 5 bases, with 5 bases between them.

This clone occurred a few times. The gene calls are TRBV4-1 and TRBJ1-3; no definite D call. Germline CDR1 MGHRA, CDR2 YSYEKL. V shed 5 bases and J shed 0 bases, with 11 bases lying between them. This CDR3 is built from 15 residues. CDR3 in amino acids: CASSAVWSSGNTIYF. The DNA for the CDR3 is TGCGCCAGCAGCGCCGTGTGGAGCTCTGGAAACACCATATATTTT.

The chain recombines TRBV5-1 with TRBJ2-7, with 9 bases matching TRBD1. Germline CDR1 reads SGHRS; CDR2 reads YFSETQ. Trimming removed 0 bases from V and 9 bases from J; junction bases left unmatched: 10. The CDR3 totals 15 residues. CDR3 loop: CASSLGDRDTGAQYF. Written as DNA, the CDR3 is TGCGCCAGCAGCTTGGGGGACAGGGACACTGGTGCGCAGTACTTC.

V gene TRBV18 combines with J gene TRBJ1-1; possible D gene TRBD1, 5 bases. The CDR3 sequence is 15 residues long. In germline, CDR1 is KGHSH, CDR2 LQKENI. V was clipped by 0 bases and J by 6 bases, with 14 bases between them. This CDR3 is CASSPPGGRDAEAFF. The CDR3 DNA reads as TGTGCCAGCTCACCACCGGGCGGCAGGGACGCTGAAGCTTTCTTT.

The chain has TRBV2 and TRBJ2-1, with 9 bases fitting TRBD2. The germline V gene has CDR1 SNHLY and CDR2 FYNNEI. The CDR3 has 15 amino acids. V shed 3 bases and J 8 bases; nucleotides not matched to a gene: 8. The CDR3 reads CASSDLAGGFDEQFF. In DNA, the CDR3 is TGTGCCAGCAGTGACCTTGCGGGAGGGTTTGATGAGCAGTTCTTC.

This clone was observed many times. The V gene is TRBV2, the J gene TRBJ1-5; D gene uncertain. The CDR3 contains 12 residues. V lost 2 bases and J lost 1, with 0 bases in between. Per the germline V gene, CDR1 is SNHLY and CDR2 is FYNNEI. The CDR3: CASSESNQPQHF. CDR3 bases: TGTGCCAGCAGTGAAAGCAATCAGCCCCAGCATTTT.

This chain links TRBV19 with TRBJ1-5; a possible D gene is TRBD1 (5 bases). This CDR3 is 13 amino acids long. The germline CDR1 and CDR2 sequences are LNHDA and SQIVND (reference sequence). The V end was cut by 6 bases, the J end by 5 bases, with 11 bases between. The CDR3 reads CASSRQNYQPQHF. CDR3 DNA sequence: TGTGCCAGTAGCAGACAGAACTATCAGCCCCAGCATTTT.

The V call is TRBV5-1, the J call TRBJ2-7; 10 nucleotides match TRBD2. The V segment lost 4 bases and the J segment 2 bases; nucleotides outside the gene matches: 3. The CDR3 is 14 residues long. The germline CDR1 and CDR2 sequences are SGHRS and YFSETQ. CDR3 DNA sequence: TGCGCCAGCAGCATGGGGACTAGCGCCTACGAGCAGTACTTC. Its translation is CASSMGTSAYEQYF.

This clone was found many times. V and J are TRBV11-2 and TRBJ1-1; D possibly corresponds to TRBD1 (5 bases). Trimming took off 4 bases at V and 7 bases at J, with 13 bases between the two ends. The CDR3 spans 13 residues. CDR1 and CDR2 (germline): SGHAT, FQNNGV. Here the CDR3 DNA reads TGTGCCAGCAGCTCACAAAGGGACCTTGAAGCTTTCTTT. It translates to CASSSQRDLEAFF.

The chain carries TRBV19 and TRBJ2-2; no clear D gene. CDR1 is LNHDA, CDR2 SQIVND, per germline (reference sequence). V lost 6 bases to trimming and J lost 0 bases, with 11 bases between them. CDR3 size: 15 residues. The CDR3 region has the DNA TGTGCCAGTAGACTGGACGGAACGAACACCGGGGAGCTGTTTTTT. Encoded protein: CASRLDGTNTGELFF.

The chain is built from TRBV28 and TRBJ2-1; a weak D match, TRBD1 (5 bases). Trimming removed 1 base from V and 8 bases from J, with 12 bases in between. Germline lookup yields CDR1 MDHEN and CDR2 SYDVKM. This CDR3 is 14 amino acids long. CDR3 sequence: CASSLSNRGHEQFF. In nucleotides, the CDR3 is TGTGCCAGCAGTTTATCTAATAGGGGCCATGAGCAGTTCTTC.

This clone showed up many times. The same CDR3 arises from other DNA sequences in this sample as well. This rearrangement joins TRBV2 to TRBJ2-4; D remains ambiguous. The CDR3 length is 14 residues. V shed 7 bases and J shed 0 bases, with 10 bases lying between them. Germline V gene lookup returns CDR1 SNHLY and CDR2 FYNNEI. CDR3 DNA sequence: TGTGCCAGCAAAACAGAGATAGCCAAAAACATTCAGTACTTC. Protein sequence: CASKTEIAKNIQYF.

This clone has a count of ten or more. The V and J genes are TRBV28 and TRBJ1-3, with TRBD1 identical over 7 bases. This CDR3 is built from 13 residues. Looked up from germline, CDR1 is MDHEN and CDR2 is SYDVKM. The V segment lost 8 bases and the J segment 6 bases; nucleotides outside the gene matches: 7. The CDR3 protein is CASRGQGVNTIYF. The CDR3 nucleotides read TGTGCCAGCCGAGGGCAGGGGGTAAACACCATATATTTT.

In its sample, this clone was seen once. The chain is built from TRBV6-1 and TRBJ2-7; 9 nucleotides agree with TRBD1. V gave up 4 bases and J gave up 3 bases; unmatched junction bases: 4. Germline values: CDR1 MNHNS, CDR2 SASEGT. The CDR3 spans 14 residues. DNA of the CDR3: TGTGCCAGCAGTGGCCGACAGGGGGGCTACGAGCAGTACTTC. Translation: CASSGRQGGYEQYF.

This clone was counted a single time. The chain links TRBV28 to TRBJ1-2; 9 positions match TRBD1. V was clipped by 6 bases and J by 3 bases; unmatched bases: 5. CDR3 size: 14 residues. CDR1 and CDR2 (germline): MDHEN, SYDVKM. The CDR3 here is CASRSRDRDYGYTF. Written as DNA, the CDR3 is TGTGCCAGCAGATCTCGGGACAGGGACTATGGCTACACCTTC.

The rearrangement uses TRBV15 and TRBJ2-1; D call uncertain. The CDR3 runs to 15 residues. V was cut by 0 bases and J by 7 bases, with 13 bases left in between. Germline V gene lookup returns CDR1 LNHNV and CDR2 YYDKDF (reference sequence). In DNA, the CDR3 is TGTGCCACCAGCAGAGATGGAGAGACGAGTAATGAGCAGTTCTTC. Its protein is CATSRDGETSNEQFF.

The CDR3 loop is CASSLDRVTEAFF. The CDR3, as DNA: TGTGCCAGCAGTCTGGACAGGGTCACTGAAGCTTTCTTT. V usage is TRBV2 and J usage is TRBJ1-1, with 8 bases aligning to TRBD1. The germline gives CDR1 SNHLY, CDR2 FYNNEI. V dropped 5 bases and J dropped 4; count of bases not matched to a gene: 3. The CDR3 loop spans 13 amino acids.

This chain uses TRBV9 with TRBJ1-4, with 8 bases identical to TRBD1. CDR3 length equals 16 residues. Per germline, CDR1 SGDLS and CDR2 YYNGEE. J was trimmed by 7 bases and V by 0 bases; bases with no gene match: 8. CDR3 protein: CASSVAGQGAGEKLFF. The CDR3 DNA follows: TGTGCCAGCAGCGTAGCGGGGCAGGGGGCGGGTGAAAAACTGTTTTTT.

The V call is TRBV6-1, the J call TRBJ2-2; D unresolved. The germline V gene encodes CDR1 MNHNS and CDR2 SASEGT. The germline V and J ends were trimmed by 8 bases and 8 bases, with 18 bases remaining between them. The CDR3 is 14 residues long. The CDR3 DNA sequence: TGTGCCAGCCGTCCGGGTCTTACCTCGGGGGAGCTGTTTTTT. This encodes CASRPGLTSGELFF.

J is TRBJ2-1 and V is TRBV11-1; possibly TRBD1 for D (6 bases). This CDR3 comprises 17 residues. Between the trimmed V and J ends, which lost 2 bases and 0 bases, there was a span of 14 bases. CDR1 and CDR2 from the germline V gene are SGHAT and FQDESV (reference sequence). The CDR3 DNA is TGTGCCAGCAGCTTACGGACAGCTCGAAGCTCCTACAATGAGCAGTTCTTC. As protein: CASSLRTARSSYNEQFF.

The chain joins TRBV30 to TRBJ2-1; 8 bases map to TRBD2. The V gene end was trimmed by 2 bases and the J gene end by 0 bases; junction bases not matched to a gene: 3. Per germline, CDR1 GTSNPN and CDR2 SVGIG (reference sequence). CDR3 length: 15 amino acids. The CDR3 reads CAWSSGTSSYNEQFF. The CDR3 DNA is TGTGCCTGGAGTTCCGGGACTAGCTCCTACAATGAGCAGTTCTTC.

As to this clone: Other DNA sequences in the sample encode the same CDR3. The rearrangement links TRBV19 to TRBJ1-5; D call uncertain. The CDR3 spans 15 residues. V lost 1 base to trimming and J lost 0 bases, with 7 bases between them. Germline V gene lookup returns CDR1 LNHDA and CDR2 SQIVND (reference sequence). In DNA form, the CDR3 reads TGTGCCAGTAGTATAGGTTTGACTAGCAATCAGCCCCAGCATTTT. Protein: CASSIGLTSNQPQHF.

The V and J genes are TRBV19 and TRBJ2-1; TRBD2 agrees at 8 bases. CDR3 length: 17 amino acids. The V gene's germline CDR1 is LNHDA and CDR2 SQIVND (reference sequence). The J segment lost 8 bases and the V segment lost 0 bases, leaving 12 bases of the junction unmatched. As DNA, the CDR3 is TGTGCCAGTAGTATAGAGGCGGGAGGTCTGGGAGGGGATGAGCAGTTCTTC. This sequence encodes CASSIEAGGLGGDEQFF.

This chain uses TRBV19 with TRBJ1-1; TRBD1 agrees at 12 bases. CDR3 length: 15 amino acids. Losses at the gene ends were 6 bases for V and 4 bases for J; bases not matched to a gene: 6. Germline V gives CDR1 LNHDA, CDR2 SQIVND (reference sequence). The CDR3 coding sequence is TGTGCCAGTAGATCGGGACAGGGGGCTTTCACTGAAGCTTTCTTT. Its translation is CASRSGQGAFTEAFF.

The genes are TRBV28 and TRBJ2-7; D is unclear. Trimming removed 1 base from V and 0 bases from J, with 13 bases in between. The CDR3 runs to 16 residues. In germline, CDR1 is MDHEN, CDR2 SYDVKM. The CDR3 bases are TGTGCCAGCAGTTTATATTCTCGGCCAGGCTCCTACGAGCAGTACTTC. Translated: CASSLYSRPGSYEQYF.

This chain uses TRBV5-6 with TRBJ2-2; perhaps TRBD2 as D (6 bases). The CDR3 sequence is 16 residues long. Per the germline V gene, CDR1 is SGHDT and CDR2 is YYEEEE. Trimming stripped 2 bases from V and 3 bases from J, with 14 bases between. The chain's CDR3 is CASSFRQAGYTGELFF. Here the CDR3 DNA reads TGTGCCAGCAGCTTTCGTCAAGCGGGCTACACCGGGGAGCTGTTTTTT.